This T cell receptor (beta chain) derives from a study of blood T cell repertoires in COVID-19. This table comes from immunoSEQ multiplex PCR, and its TCRdb copy is limited to in-frame clones, with some not included. The sample yields approximately 150,000 clones, approximately 90% seen once. This TCR derives from a woman aged 60-70 years who had recovered from COVID-19. The specimen sequenced was peripheral blood.

The CDR3 region has the DNA TGTGCCAGCAGGATACAGGGATTTACATACAATGAGCAGTTCTTC. Translating it yields CASRIQGFTYNEQFF. The chain is built from TRBV2 and TRBJ2-1; weak D call: TRBD1 (6 bases). There are 15 residues in the CDR3. Germline-derived CDR1 and CDR2 are SNHLY and FYNNEI. Trimming removed 6 bases at V and 4 bases at J, with 16 bases between. Filled out from reference TRBV2 and TRBJ2-1, the complete variable domain reads EPEVTQTPSHQVTQMGQEVILRCVPISNHLYFYWYRQILGQKVEFLVSFYNNEISEKSEIFDDQFSVERPDGSNFTLKIRSTKLEDSAMYFCASRIQGFTYNEQFFGPGTRLTVL.